This T cell receptor beta chain was captured by sequencing in a study of graft-versus-host responses after intestinal transplantation (dated by TCRdb to the early 2020s). In the study overall: The transplants that recipients got were multivisceral, liver-intestinal, or isolated intestinal. Graft-versus-host and host-versus-graft alloreactive T cell clones were tracked in the graft, circulation and bone marrow after intestinal transplantation using bulk TCR-beta CDR3 sequencing. Alloreactive clones were identified by sequencing pre-transplant mixed lymphocyte reaction products and comparing them with unstimulated pre-transplant donor and recipient T cells. Samples from a few later patients were sequenced in-house on an Illumina MiSeq with MiXCR processing rather than by the commercial service. Anti-thymocyte globulin induction was given to all recipients, followed by maintenance tacrolimus and steroids for approximately three years. A peak of at least 4% donor T cells among recipient peripheral blood mononuclear cells was the definition used for donor T cell macrochimerism. A cohort of about 25 intestinal transplant recipients, including one retransplant, was enrolled, and 3 patients lacking pretransplant specimens were excluded.

The sample's time point label, in plain terms: cells obtained before transplantation from donor or recipient. CD3+CD4+ and CD3+CD8+ populations were FACS-sorted from unstimulated pre-transplant donor and recipient cells taken from spleen or lymph nodes. CDR3 length: 16 amino acids, cysteine to phenylalanine. The read is trimmed to its CDR3 DNA, 48 bases read in frame from base 1. After removal of 5 bases from V and 4 bases from J, the junction retains 7 bases not matched to a gene. Looking up the germline V gene (reference sequence) yields CDR1 SGHAT and CDR2 FQDESV. Libraries were made using the immunoSEQ multiplex PCR assay. For most patients, genomic DNA was isolated with the Qiagen DNeasy Blood and Tissue Kit and sent frozen to Adaptive Biotechnologies for TCR sequencing. High-throughput TCR-beta CDR3 sequencing of genomic DNA from most patients was performed by Adaptive Biotechnologies. For the original study's pipeline: TCR sequencing data for 15 to 20 patients were retrieved from Adaptive's ImmunoSEQ software; a few other patients were processed with MiXCR and VDJtools. To correct CD4 versus CD8 sorting errors, any sequence found in both subsets at a frequency ratio below 5:1 was removed. CDR3 nucleotide sequences shared between donor and recipient were removed because their origin could not be assigned. To be classed as alloreactive, a clone needed at least 2-fold expansion over unstimulated cells and a minimum CFSE-low frequency of 0.002% (template counts) or 0.001% (read counts). Clones detected in sequenced pre-transplant spleen, lymph node, or MLR CFSE-low populations of the donor or recipient were defined as mappable. Cumulative frequency of alloreactive clones was calculated as a percentage of all sequences weighted by copy number. Held by TCRdb, this immuneACCESS table contains in-frame sequences only and omits some clones. Under half of the omission traces to an unresolved V gene where checked; the cause of the rest is unknown. Clone size and V and J calls were adopted from that table, with D and trimming inferred from the DNA. A total of tens of thousands of clones appear in this sample, around 82% of them only once. Less than 0.45% of the sample is held by the ten biggest clonotypes.

Of note for this clone: Its antigen target is currently unknown. Within one base of it there is no much larger clone, and no base qualities were kept.

Here is what the overall study found, with its caveats: GvH clones were detected in recipient bone marrow, and some appeared earlier in ileal mucosa or blood, consistent with an intestinal mucosal origin. The relatively low number and heterogeneity of intestinal transplant patients limited the conclusions. High GvH to HvG T cell clonal ratios were observed in the allografts of patients with donor T cell macrochimerism. Early after transplant, declines in HvG clones were associated with peak levels of circulating GvH clones.

The TCR sequence derives from a human donor who was the organ donor for an intestinal transplant. Here the sequenced sample was unstimulated CD4+ T cells sorted from spleen or lymph node cells, taken before transplant. The sequence links TRBV11-1 to TRBJ2-2; TRBD1 matches 10 bases in the middle. The DNA reads as follows: TGTGCCAGCAGCCGGATAGACAGGGGGCTCACCGGGGAGCTGTTTTTT. Its protein reads: CASSRIDRGLTGELFF.